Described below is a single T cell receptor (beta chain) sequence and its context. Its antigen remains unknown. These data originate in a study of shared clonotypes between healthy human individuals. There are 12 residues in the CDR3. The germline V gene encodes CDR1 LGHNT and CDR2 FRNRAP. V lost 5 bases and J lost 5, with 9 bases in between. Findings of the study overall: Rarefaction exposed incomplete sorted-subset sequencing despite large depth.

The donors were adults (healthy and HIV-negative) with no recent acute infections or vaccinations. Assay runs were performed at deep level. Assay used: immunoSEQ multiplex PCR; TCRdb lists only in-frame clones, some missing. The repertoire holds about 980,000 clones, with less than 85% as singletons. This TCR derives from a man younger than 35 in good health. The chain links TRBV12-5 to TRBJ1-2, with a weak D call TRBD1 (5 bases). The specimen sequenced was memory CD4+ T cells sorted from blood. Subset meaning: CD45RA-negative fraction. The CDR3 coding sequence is TGTGCTAGTGGTCTCTCAGGGTATGGCTACACCTTC. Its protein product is CASGLSGYGYTF.